These T cell receptor beta chains were read from a single sample in a study of vaccination and CD4 T cells after COVID-19. From the PCR reads, TCRdb called clonotypes with MiXCR, one entry per CDR3 protein. The sample lists more than 15,000 distinct CDR3 sequences; 40% were seen once. The antigens for these receptors are not known. Sequences were derived from CD4+ T cells from blood, cultured in vitro, sampled after SARS-CoV-2 vaccination. The receptors derive from a human donor who had recovered from COVID-19. Each CDR3 is given with its conserved first and last residue. Fields, in order: clone size, D gene, V gene, J gene, CDR3 protein, CDR3 DNA. D genes are given only for firm matches. Some rows mark clone size as missing; the rest say once, few, many or name a class of expanded clone.

few	TRBD1	TRBV20-1	TRBJ2-1	CSANRGHGGYNEQFF	TGCAGTGCCAACAGGGGGCACGGGGGTTACAATGAGCAGTTCTTC
-	-	TRBV20-1	TRBJ2-7	CSARERPWGIEQYF	TGCAGTGCTAGAGAACGCCCATGGGGGATCGAGCAGTACTTC
-	-	TRBV11-3	TRBJ1-1	CASSLGGGGAFF	TGTGCCAGCAGCTTAGGAGGGGGGGGAGCTTTCTTT
few	-	TRBV12-3/TRBV12-4	TRBJ1-2	CASTTKGGAGYTF	TGTGCCAGCACAACAAAGGGGGGGGCTGGCTACACCTTC
-	-	TRBV20-1	TRBJ1-2	CSLRAGDHGYTF	TGCAGTCTGAGGGCAGGGGACCATGGCTACACCTTC
-	-	TRBV7-8	TRBJ2-3	CASSLAGYRTDTQYF	TGTGCCAGCAGCTTAGCAGGATATAGGACAGATACGCAGTATTTT
few	-	TRBV19	TRBJ1-5	CASSASGGNQPQHF	TGTGCCAGTAGTGCGTCGGGAGGCAATCAGCCCCAGCATTTT
-	-	TRBV6-5	TRBJ1-6	CASRLSSYNSPLHF	TGTGCCAGCCGTTTATCCTCCTATAATTCACCCCTCCACTTT
few	TRBD1	TRBV20-1	TRBJ2-2	CSASGRGGAWTGELFF	TGCAGTGCTAGTGGGAGAGGGGGCGCGTGGACCGGGGAGCTGTTTTTT
-	-	TRBV18	TRBJ1-2	CASSLPGTLGDGYTF	TGCGCCAGCTCACTACCCGGGACCCTCGGGGATGGCTACACCTTC
once	TRBD1	TRBV5-4	TRBJ1-2	CASSTRTGGWGYTF	TGTGCCAGCAGCACCCGGACAGGGGGCTGGGGCTACACCTTC
-	-	TRBV7-2	TRBJ1-5	CASSLRMEQPQHF	TGTGCCAGCAGCTTACGGATGGAGCAGCCCCAGCATTTT
once	-	TRBV18	TRBJ1-5	CASSPRSEGRNQPQHF	TGTGCCAGCTCACCGCGATCGGAGGGACGCAATCAGCCCCAGCATTTT
few	-	TRBV18	TRBJ1-1	CASSPSGGVEAFF	TGTGCCAGCTCACCCTCGGGGGGGGTTGAAGCTTTCTTT
-	TRBD1	TRBV6-2/TRBV6-3	TRBJ2-7	CASRKSGQGSYEQYF	TGTGCCAGCAGAAAATCGGGACAGGGCTCATACGAGCAGTACTTC
-	TRBD1	TRBV6-2/TRBV6-3	TRBJ1-1	CASSYSGTGLNTEAFF	TGTGCCAGCAGTTACTCAGGGACAGGGTTGAACACTGAAGCTTTCTTT
-	TRBD2	TRBV10-2	TRBJ2-5	CASRERGMGETQYF	TGCGCCAGCAGGGAGCGGGGGATGGGAGAGACCCAGTACTTC
-	TRBD2	TRBV24-1	TRBJ2-3	CATSDWASGSGRDTQYF	TGTGCCACCAGTGATTGGGCTAGCGGCAGTGGAAGAGATACGCAGTATTTT
-	-	TRBV4-1	TRBJ2-5	CASRQQVRGETQYF	TGCGCCAGCAGGCAACAGGTTAGGGGAGAGACCCAGTACTTC
-	-	TRBV6-5	TRBJ1-3	CASSYSTDSAYTIYF	TGTGCCAGCAGTTACTCTACGGACAGTGCTTACACCATATATTTT
-	-	TRBV4-3	TRBJ1-6	CASSREGRLNSPLHF	TGCGCCAGCAGCCGGGAAGGACGCCTGAATTCACCCCTCCACTTT
-	-	TRBV7-9	TRBJ1-5	CASSPSGANQPQHF	TGTGCCAGCAGCCCCTCGGGCGCGAATCAGCCCCAGCATTTT
few	-	TRBV11-2	TRBJ1-2	CASSQPGRGRRGYTF	TGTGCCAGCAGCCAACCGGGCCGAGGGAGGCGGGGCTACACCTTC
-	-	TRBV11-2	TRBJ2-3	CASSFASTDTQYF	TGTGCCAGCAGCTTTGCAAGCACAGATACGCAGTATTTT
medium-sized	-	TRBV20-1	TRBJ1-2	CSAREPANYGYTF	TGCAGTGCTAGAGAGCCAGCTAACTATGGCTACACCTTC
-	TRBD2	TRBV7-9	TRBJ2-5	CASSFPIGTSDETQYF	TGTGCCAGCAGCTTCCCTATTGGGACTAGCGATGAGACCCAGTACTTC
few	-	TRBV19	TRBJ2-2	CASSTRPATSRGELFF	TGTGCCAGTAGTACTCGCCCCGCTACTAGTAGGGGGGAGCTGTTTTTT
once	-	TRBV2	TRBJ2-7	CASSVSTGVYEQYF	TGTGCCAGCAGTGTCTCGACAGGAGTCTACGAGCAGTACTTC